The 24 T cell receptor beta chains below all came from one sample that was sequenced in a study of T-cell reconstitution after alpha-beta-depleted transplantation in children. Researchers prepared the TCRbeta library using unique molecular identifiers, the study reports. MiXCR, applied by TCRdb to the PCR reads, yields one record per CDR3 protein. The sample holds around 50,000 distinct CDR3 sequences; 52% are singletons and the top ten take roughly two fifths. The sample consisted of peripheral blood, taken before TCRalphabeta/CD19-depleted stem cell transplant. These receptors were obtained from a boy under two years old with SCID, due to receive a stem cell transplant.

The CDR3 DNA reads as TGTGCCAGCAGCTTGGACGGAACCCAGTACTTC. The encoded protein is CASSLDGTQYF. V gene TRBV13 combines with J gene TRBJ2-5; D uncertain. The CDR3 extends over 11 amino acids. From germline, CDR1 is PRHDT and CDR2 FYEKMQ (reference sequence). V dropped 3 bases and J dropped 8 bases, with 7 bases sitting between them.

This clonotype is a singleton in its sample. The CDR3 coding sequence is TGCAGCGGCGTACAGGGGCCCGAGCAGTACTTC. Translated, it gives CSGVQGPEQYF. This rearrangement joins TRBV29-1 to TRBJ2-7, with 7 bases lining up with TRBD1. The germline V gene has CDR1 SQVTM and CDR2 ANQGSEA. The junction had 6 bases not matched to a gene; V was cut back by 7 bases and J by 6 bases. This CDR3 is built from 11 residues.

The table lists this clonotype with many counts. The junction differs from germline at one of its ends, possibly a read error. This chain uses TRBV5-1 with TRBJ2-1; D ambiguous. Germline loops: CDR1 SGHRS, CDR2 YFSETQ. This CDR3 is built from 13 residues. The CDR3 is CASSADSNNEQFF. In nucleotides, the CDR3 is TGCGCCAGCAGCGCCGACTCCAACAATGAGCAGTTCTTC.

This clonotype has only a few counts. The chain carries TRBV5-1 and TRBJ2-2; D remains ambiguous. The CDR3 runs 13 residues. Germline V gene sequence: CDR1 SGHRS, CDR2 YFSETQ. V shed 0 bases and J shed 8 bases, with 8 bases lying between them. The CDR3 reads CASSLAPTGELFF. The CDR3 DNA reads as TGCGCCAGCAGCTTGGCCCCGACTGGGGAGCTGTTTTTT. Full variable domain (remainder filled in from reference TRBV5-1 and TRBJ2-2): KAGVTQTPRYLIKTRGQQVTLSCSPISGHRSVSWYQQTPGQGLQFLFEYFSETQRNKGNFPGRFSGRQFSNSRSEMNVSTLELGDSALYLCASSLAPTGELFFGEGSRLTVL.

The gene calls are TRBV7-2 and TRBJ1-1; TRBD1 is a possible D gene (6 bases). Trimming stripped 1 base from V and 9 bases from J, with 15 bases between. CDR1 and CDR2 (germline): SGHTA, FQGNSA. This CDR3 is built from 14 residues. This CDR3 reads CASSLEHTGNKAFF. CDR3 coding DNA: TGTGCCAGCAGCTTAGAGCATACAGGGAATAAAGCTTTCTTT.

V gene TRBV20-1 combines with J gene TRBJ2-7, with 8 nucleotides matching TRBD2. The J segment lost 2 bases and the V segment lost 3 bases, leaving 6 bases of the junction unmatched. There are 14 residues in the CDR3. From germline, CDR1 is DFQATT and CDR2 SNEGSKA (reference sequence). CDR3 loop: CSARGVAGTYEQYF. CDR3 DNA: TGCAGTGCTAGGGGGGTAGCGGGAACCTACGAGCAGTACTTC.

The chain is built from TRBV11-2 and TRBJ1-3, with D unresolved. Trimming took 2 bases from V and 0 from J, leaving 17 bases between them. This CDR3 is built from 18 residues. Germline V gives CDR1 SGHAT, CDR2 FQNNGV. The CDR3 DNA is TGTGCCAGCAGCTTACTCAACGAGCGCTCCTTCTCTGGAAACACCATATATTTT. This encodes CASSLLNERSFSGNTIYF. Filled out from reference TRBV11-2 and TRBJ1-3, the complete variable domain reads EAGVAQSPRYKIIEKRQSVAFWCNPISGHATLYWYQQILGQGPKLLIQFQNNGVVDDSQLPKDRFSAERLKGVDSTLKIQPAKLEDSAVYLCASSLLNERSFSGNTIYFGEGSWLTVV.

This sequence joins TRBV4-3 and TRBJ2-3; D unresolved. V dropped 0 bases and J dropped 2 bases, with 18 bases sitting between them. The CDR3 consists of 18 residues. Germline-derived CDR1 and CDR2 are LGHNA and YSLEER. The CDR3 DNA follows: TGCGCCAGCAGCCAAGATCTCCCCCGCTTCACAAACACAGATACGCAGTATTTT. It translates to CASSQDLPRFTNTDTQYF.

This clonotype was counted only a few times. The rearrangement links TRBV5-1 to TRBJ2-7; 12 bases map to TRBD1. Germline values: CDR1 SGHRS, CDR2 YFSETQ. This CDR3 contains 15 residues. V gave up 4 bases and J gave up 2 bases; unmatched junction bases: 4. The CDR3 protein is CASSGRDRGPYEQYF. The CDR3 DNA follows: TGCGCCAGCAGCGGACGGGACAGGGGGCCCTACGAGCAGTACTTC. The full variable domain, with the rest looked up from reference TRBV5-1 and TRBJ2-7, is KAGVTQTPRYLIKTRGQQVTLSCSPISGHRSVSWYQQTPGQGLQFLFEYFSETQRNKGNFPGRFSGRQFSNSRSEMNVSTLELGDSALYLCASSGRDRGPYEQYFGPGTRLTVT.

The genes are TRBV20-1 and TRBJ2-4; D is tentatively TRBD1 or TRBD2 (5 bases each). The CDR3 runs to 15 residues. CDR1 is DFQATT and CDR2 is SNEGSKA in the germline V gene (reference sequence). Trimming stripped 5 bases from V and 0 bases from J, with 14 bases between. CDR3 DNA: TGCAGTGCTTCTGATGGGACGTTAGCCAAAAACATTCAGTACTTC. Protein product: CSASDGTLAKNIQYF.

This clonotype has ten or more counts. This chain uses TRBV4-3 with TRBJ2-7, with 9 positions matching TRBD1. V was clipped by 3 bases and J by 5 bases; unmatched bases: 8. Looked up from germline, CDR1 is LGHNA and CDR2 is YSLEER. This CDR3 is 15 amino acids long. The CDR3: CASSQEGQGSDEQYF. CDR3 sequence (DNA): TGCGCCAGCAGCCAGGAGGGACAGGGTAGCGACGAGCAGTACTTC.

The CDR3 reads CASTSPRSNEKLFF. The CDR3 DNA is TGTGCCAGCACCTCCCCCCGGTCGAATGAAAAACTGTTTTTT. The gene calls are TRBV12-3 or TRBV12-4 and TRBJ1-4; D unclear. The CDR3 loop spans 14 amino acids. Trimming cost V 7 bases and J 5 bases, with 14 bases left between them.

The gene calls are TRBV20-1 and TRBJ2-1; D may match TRBD1 or TRBD2 (5 bases each). Trimming removed 3 bases at V and 4 bases at J, with 16 bases between. The CDR3 length is 15 residues. Germline CDR1 and CDR2: DFQATT and SNEGSKA (reference sequence). The CDR3 reads CSASAGAVLYNEQFF. The CDR3 nucleotides are TGCAGTGCTAGTGCCGGGGCGGTCTTATACAATGAGCAGTTCTTC.

Only a few counts were recorded for this clonotype. The V and J genes are TRBV7-2 and TRBJ2-2, with D possibly called TRBD1 or TRBD2 (5 bases each). The CDR3 is 14 amino acids. V was clipped by 6 bases and J by 1 base, with 9 bases between them. Germline V CDR1 and CDR2: SGHTA, FQGNSA. The CDR3 DNA follows: TGTGCCAGCAGTCGGGACGTGAACACCGGGGAGCTGTTTTTT. This gives the protein CASSRDVNTGELFF.

The sample holds a few counts of this clonotype. V is TRBV6-5 and J is TRBJ2-5; tentatively, D is TRBD1 (6 bases). The V end lost 0 bases, the J end lost 5 bases, and 10 bases lay between the germline ends. The CDR3 extends over 14 amino acids. CDR1 is MNHEY and CDR2 is SVGAGI in the germline V gene. CDR3 sequence: CASSYSGARETQYF. The DNA for the CDR3 is TGTGCCAGCAGTTACTCGGGGGCGCGTGAGACCCAGTACTTC.

This chain connects TRBV7-2 to TRBJ2-6; D unresolved. Germline CDR1 SGHTA, CDR2 FQGNSA. Trimming cost V 5 bases and J 1 base, with 12 bases left between them. CDR3 length: 16 residues. DNA for the CDR3: TGTGCCAGCAGCCGACCCTACAGTTCTGGGGCCAACGTCCTGACTTTC. Translated: CASSRPYSSGANVLTF. Based on the CDR3 plus reference TRBV7-2 and TRBJ2-6, the full variable domain is GAGVSQSPSNKVTEKGKDVELRCDPISGHTALYWYRQSLGQGLEFLIYFQGNSAPDKSGLPSDRFSAERTGGSVSTLTIQRTQQEDSAVYLCASSRPYSSGANVLTFGAGSRLTVL.

Remarks on this clonotype: One end of the junction does not line up with germline, which may come from a read error. This rearrangement joins TRBV9 to TRBJ2-3, with 8 bases aligning to TRBD2. The germline CDR1 and CDR2 sequences are SGDLS and YYNGEE. The CDR3 has 14 amino acids. The chain's CDR3 is CASTVAGTTDTQYF. DNA of the CDR3: TGTGCCAGCACCGTAGCGGGGACCACAGATACGCAGTATTTT.

The V call is TRBV20-1, the J call TRBJ1-2, with D tentatively TRBD1 (5 bases). The CDR3 is 13 residues long. Germline CDR1 is DFQATT and CDR2 is SNEGSKA (reference sequence). Trimming removed 6 bases from V and 3 bases from J, with 14 bases in between. The CDR3 DNA follows: TGCAGTGCGGACGCCGGGGCCCACTATGGCTACACCTTC. Translation gives CSADAGAHYGYTF.

The chain carries TRBV27 and TRBJ1-5; 8 bases map to TRBD1. V lost 4 bases, J lost 0 bases, and 5 bases stayed unmatched. The V gene's germline CDR1 is MNHEY and CDR2 SMNVEV (reference sequence). CDR3 length equals 16 residues. The CDR3 region is CASSSYRGSSNQPQHF. The CDR3 DNA is TGTGCCAGCAGTTCCTACAGGGGGAGTAGCAATCAGCCCCAGCATTTT.

V usage is TRBV20-1 and J usage is TRBJ1-2; D may be TRBD1 (6 bases). Germline V gives CDR1 DFQATT, CDR2 SNEGSKA (reference sequence). The CDR3 sequence is 13 residues long. Trimming removed 5 bases from V and 3 bases from J, with 13 bases in between. Here the CDR3 DNA reads TGCAGTGCTGAGAACAGGGAGGACTATGGCTACACCTTC. Residues: CSAENREDYGYTF.

The chain has TRBV12-3 or TRBV12-4 and TRBJ2-3; the D is unclear. V was clipped by 6 bases and J by 0 bases, with 10 bases between them. The CDR3 totals 14 residues. Written as DNA, the CDR3 is TGTGCCAGCAGCGCCGGCGGTAGCACAGATACGCAGTATTTT. Protein product: CASSAGGSTDTQYF.

The V gene is TRBV9, the J gene TRBJ2-7, with no clear D. Germline CDR1 SGDLS, CDR2 YYNGEE. The V end was cut by 3 bases, the J end by 3 bases, with 4 bases between. The CDR3 has 11 residues. The CDR3 here is CASSAYYEQYF. The CDR3 bases are TGTGCCAGCAGCGCCTACTACGAGCAGTACTTC.

This clonotype was observed at least ten times. In nucleotides, the CDR3 is TGTGCCAGCAGCCCAGGACAGGCGAGTCAGCCCCAGCATTTT. Translating it yields CASSPGQASQPQHF. V is TRBV7-8 and J is TRBJ1-5; 7 nucleotides agree with TRBD1. CDR1 is SGHVS and CDR2 is FQNEAQ in the germline V gene. The CDR3 is 14 amino acids. V gave up 5 bases and J gave up 6 bases; unmatched junction bases: 7.

This chain joins TRBV12-3 or TRBV12-4 and TRBJ1-6; no definite D call. The CDR3 spans 16 residues. V dropped 2 bases and J dropped 0 bases, with 8 bases sitting between them. The CDR3 protein is CASSLWESSYNSPLHF. The CDR3 nucleotides read TGTGCCAGCAGTTTATGGGAGAGCTCCTATAATTCACCCCTCCACTTT.